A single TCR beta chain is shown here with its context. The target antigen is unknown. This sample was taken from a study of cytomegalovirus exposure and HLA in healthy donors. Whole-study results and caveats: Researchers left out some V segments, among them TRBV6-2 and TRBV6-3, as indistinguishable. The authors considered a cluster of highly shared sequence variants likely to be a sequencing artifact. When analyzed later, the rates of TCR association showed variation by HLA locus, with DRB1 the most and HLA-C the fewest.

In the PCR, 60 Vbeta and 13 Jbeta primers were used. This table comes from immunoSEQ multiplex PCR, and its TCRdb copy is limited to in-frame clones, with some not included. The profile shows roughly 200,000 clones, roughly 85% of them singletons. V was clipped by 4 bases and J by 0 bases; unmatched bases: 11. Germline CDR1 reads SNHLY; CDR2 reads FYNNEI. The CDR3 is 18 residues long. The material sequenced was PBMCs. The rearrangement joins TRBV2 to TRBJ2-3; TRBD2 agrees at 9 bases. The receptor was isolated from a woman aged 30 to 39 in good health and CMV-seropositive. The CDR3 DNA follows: TGTGCCAGCAGTGTGGTCCCCCTAGCGGGATCAAGCACAGATACGCAGTATTTT. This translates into CASSVVPLAGSSTDTQYF. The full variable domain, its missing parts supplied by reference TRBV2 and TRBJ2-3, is EPEVTQTPSHQVTQMGQEVILRCVPISNHLYFYWYRQILGQKVEFLVSFYNNEISEKSEIFDDQFSVERPDGSNFTLKIRSTKLEDSAMYFCASSVVPLAGSSTDTQYFGPGTRLTVL.